This T cell receptor (beta chain) was profiled in a study of OX40 agonist ivuxolimab in advanced cancers. Background on the study: Patient treatment consisted of intravenous ivuxolimab administration every 2 weeks at 0.01 to 10 mg/kg.

Study outcomes and limitations: Those patients achieving a partial response at 0.1-3.0 mg/kg showed among the lowest clonal expansion. Researchers did not determine the expanded peripheral T cells' antigen specificity.

V was pared by 10 bases and J by 1 base, with 5 bases of the junction left unmatched. The CDR3 spans 15 residues. The V gene's germline CDR1 is MNHEY and CDR2 SMNVEV (reference sequence). TCRdb's table, derived via immunoSEQ multiplex PCR, lists solely in-frame clones and lacks some. The sample holds 70,000 or so clones, 85% to 90% seen once. Note on this clone: Antigen unknown.

This clonotype was obtained from an adult with an advanced solid tumor such as melanoma, head and neck, liver or kidney cancer. The chain has TRBV27 and TRBJ2-2, with 11 bases identical to TRBD2. The sequencing used CD4+ or CD8+ T cells sorted from blood, collected in a trial of the OX40 agonist ivuxolimab. CDR3 protein: CATRLAGGNTGELFF. The CDR3 region has the DNA TGTGCCACCCGCCTAGCGGGGGGGAACACCGGGGAGCTGTTTTTT.